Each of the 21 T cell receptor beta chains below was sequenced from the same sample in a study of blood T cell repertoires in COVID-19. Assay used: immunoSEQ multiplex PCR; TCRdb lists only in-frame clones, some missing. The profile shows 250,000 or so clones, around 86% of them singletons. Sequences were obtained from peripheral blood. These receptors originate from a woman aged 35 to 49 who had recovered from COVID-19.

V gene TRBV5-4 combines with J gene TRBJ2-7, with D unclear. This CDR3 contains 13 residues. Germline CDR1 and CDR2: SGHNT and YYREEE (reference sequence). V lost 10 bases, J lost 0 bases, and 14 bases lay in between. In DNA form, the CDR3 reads TGTGCCGGTCAATGGCCTTACTCCTACGAGCAGTACTTC. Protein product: CAGQWPYSYEQYF. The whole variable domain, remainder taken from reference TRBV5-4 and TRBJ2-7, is ETGVTQSPTHLIKTRGQQVTLRCSSQSGHNTVSWYQQALGQGPQFIFQYYREEENGRGNFPPRFSGLQFPNYSSELNVNALELDDSALYLCAGQWPYSYEQYFGPGTRLTVT.

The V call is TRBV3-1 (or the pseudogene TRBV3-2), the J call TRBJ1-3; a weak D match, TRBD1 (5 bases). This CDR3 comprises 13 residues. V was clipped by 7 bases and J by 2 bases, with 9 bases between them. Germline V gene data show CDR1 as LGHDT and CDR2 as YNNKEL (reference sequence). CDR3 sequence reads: CASNRSPGNTIYF. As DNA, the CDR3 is TGTGCCAGCAACAGGTCCCCTGGAAACACCATATATTTT.

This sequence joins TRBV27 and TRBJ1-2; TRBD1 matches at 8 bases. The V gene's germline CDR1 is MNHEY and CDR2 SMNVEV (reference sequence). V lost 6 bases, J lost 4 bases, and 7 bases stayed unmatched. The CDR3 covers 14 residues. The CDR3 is CASRASGGSYGYTF. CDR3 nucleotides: TGTGCCAGCAGGGCATCAGGGGGCAGCTATGGCTACACCTTC.

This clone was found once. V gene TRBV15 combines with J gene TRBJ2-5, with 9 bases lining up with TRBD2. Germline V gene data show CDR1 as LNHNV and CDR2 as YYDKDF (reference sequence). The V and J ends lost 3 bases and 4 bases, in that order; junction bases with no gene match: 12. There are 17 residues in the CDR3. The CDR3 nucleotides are TGTGCCACCAGCAGTCATGGCGGGGGGGCCGGAAGAGAGACCCAGTACTTC. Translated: CATSSHGGGAGRETQYF.

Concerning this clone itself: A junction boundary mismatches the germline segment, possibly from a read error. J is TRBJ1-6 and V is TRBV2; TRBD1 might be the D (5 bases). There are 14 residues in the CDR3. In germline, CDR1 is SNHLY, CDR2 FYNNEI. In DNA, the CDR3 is TGTGCCGGCAGGGTTAGTGGTTATAATTCACCCCTCCACTTT. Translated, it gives CAGRVSGYNSPLHF. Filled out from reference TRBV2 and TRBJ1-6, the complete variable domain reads EPEVTQTPSHQVTQMGQEVILRCVPISNHLYFYWYRQILGQKVEFLVSFYNNEISEKSEIFDDQFSVERPDGSNFTLKIRSTKLEDSAMYFCAGRVSGYNSPLHFGNGTRLTVT.

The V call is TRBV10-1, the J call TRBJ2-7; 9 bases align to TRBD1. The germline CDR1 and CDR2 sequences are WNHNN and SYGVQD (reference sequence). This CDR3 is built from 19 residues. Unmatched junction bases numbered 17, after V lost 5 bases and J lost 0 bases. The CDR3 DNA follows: TGCGCCAGCAGTTCACCGGGACAGGGTGAACGAGAGGGCTCCTACGAGCAGTACTTC. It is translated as CASSSPGQGEREGSYEQYF.

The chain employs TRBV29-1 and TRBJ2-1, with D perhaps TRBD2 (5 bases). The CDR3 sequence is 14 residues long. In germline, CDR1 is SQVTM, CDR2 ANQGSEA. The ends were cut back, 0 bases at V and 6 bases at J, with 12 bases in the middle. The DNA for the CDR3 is TGCAGCGTTGAAGATCGAAGAGGGAGCAATGAGCAGTTCTTC. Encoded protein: CSVEDRRGSNEQFF.

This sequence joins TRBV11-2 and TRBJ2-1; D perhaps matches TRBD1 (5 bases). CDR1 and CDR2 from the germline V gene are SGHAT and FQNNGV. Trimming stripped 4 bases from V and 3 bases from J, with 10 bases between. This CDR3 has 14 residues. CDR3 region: CASSYGDSYNEQFF. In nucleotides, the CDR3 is TGTGCCAGCAGCTACGGAGACAGCTACAATGAGCAGTTCTTC.

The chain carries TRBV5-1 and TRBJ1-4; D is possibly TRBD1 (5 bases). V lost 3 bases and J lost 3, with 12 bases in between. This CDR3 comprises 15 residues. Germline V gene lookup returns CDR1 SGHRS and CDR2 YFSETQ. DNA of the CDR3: TGCGCCAGCAGCTCGCAGGGATCAGCTAATGAAAAACTGTTTTTT. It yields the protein CASSSQGSANEKLFF.

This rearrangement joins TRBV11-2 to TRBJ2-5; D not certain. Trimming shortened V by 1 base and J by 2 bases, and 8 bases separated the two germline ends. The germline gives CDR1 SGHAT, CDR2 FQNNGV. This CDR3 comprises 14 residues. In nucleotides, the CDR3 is TGTGCCAGCAGCTTAGGAGGTGGGCAAGAGACCCAGTACTTC. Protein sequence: CASSLGGGQETQYF.

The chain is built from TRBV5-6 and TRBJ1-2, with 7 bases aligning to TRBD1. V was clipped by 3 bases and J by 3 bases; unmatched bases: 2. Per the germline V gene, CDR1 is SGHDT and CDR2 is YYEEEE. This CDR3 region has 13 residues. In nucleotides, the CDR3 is TGTGCCAGCAGCTGGACAGGTTACTATGGCTACACCTTC. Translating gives CASSWTGYYGYTF.

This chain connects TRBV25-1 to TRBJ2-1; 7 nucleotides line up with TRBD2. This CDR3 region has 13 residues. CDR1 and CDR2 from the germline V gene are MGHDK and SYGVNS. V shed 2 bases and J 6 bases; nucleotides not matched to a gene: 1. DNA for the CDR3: TGTGCCAGCAGTGAACGGGGGGTCAATGAGCAGTTCTTC. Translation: CASSERGVNEQFF.

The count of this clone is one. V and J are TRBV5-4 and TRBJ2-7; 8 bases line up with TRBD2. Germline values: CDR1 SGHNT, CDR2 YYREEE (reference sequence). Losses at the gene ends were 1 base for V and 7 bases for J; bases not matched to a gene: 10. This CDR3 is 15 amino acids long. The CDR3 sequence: CASSLSGGAPREQYF. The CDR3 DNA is TGTGCCAGCAGCTTGTCCGGGGGGGCCCCTAGGGAGCAGTACTTC.

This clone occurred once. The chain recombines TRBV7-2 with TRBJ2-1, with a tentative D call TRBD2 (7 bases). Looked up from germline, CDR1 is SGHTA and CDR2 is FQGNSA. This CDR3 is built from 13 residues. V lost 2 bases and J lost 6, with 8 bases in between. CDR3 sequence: CASSLRGGNEQFF. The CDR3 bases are TGTGCCAGCAGCTTAAGGGGGGGCAATGAGCAGTTCTTC.

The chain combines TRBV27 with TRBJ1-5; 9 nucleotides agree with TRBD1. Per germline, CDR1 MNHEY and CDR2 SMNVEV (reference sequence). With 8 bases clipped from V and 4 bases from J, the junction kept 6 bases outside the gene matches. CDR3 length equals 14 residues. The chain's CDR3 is CASGRDRDNQPQHF. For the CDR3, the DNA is TGTGCCAGCGGTCGGGACAGGGATAATCAGCCCCAGCATTTT.

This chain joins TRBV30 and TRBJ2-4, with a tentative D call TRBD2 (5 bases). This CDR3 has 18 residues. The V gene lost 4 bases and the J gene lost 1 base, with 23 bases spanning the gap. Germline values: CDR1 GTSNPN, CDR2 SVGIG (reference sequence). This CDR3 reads CAWTQPWTPTGAKNIQYF. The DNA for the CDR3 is TGTGCCTGGACCCAGCCTTGGACTCCGACCGGGGCCAAAAACATTCAGTACTTC.

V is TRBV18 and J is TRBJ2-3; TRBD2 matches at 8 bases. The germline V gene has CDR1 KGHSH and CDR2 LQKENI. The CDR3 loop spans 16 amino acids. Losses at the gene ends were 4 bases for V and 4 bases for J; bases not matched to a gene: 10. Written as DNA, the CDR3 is TGTGCCAGCTCACGCACAGGAGCTAGCGGGCCAGATACGCAGTATTTT. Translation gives CASSRTGASGPDTQYF.

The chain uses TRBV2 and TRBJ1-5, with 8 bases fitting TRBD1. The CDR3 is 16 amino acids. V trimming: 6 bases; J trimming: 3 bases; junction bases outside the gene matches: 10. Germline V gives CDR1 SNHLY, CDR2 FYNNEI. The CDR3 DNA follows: TGTGCCAGCAGGGACCGGACAGGGATATTCAATCAGCCCCAGCATTTT. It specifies CASRDRTGIFNQPQHF.

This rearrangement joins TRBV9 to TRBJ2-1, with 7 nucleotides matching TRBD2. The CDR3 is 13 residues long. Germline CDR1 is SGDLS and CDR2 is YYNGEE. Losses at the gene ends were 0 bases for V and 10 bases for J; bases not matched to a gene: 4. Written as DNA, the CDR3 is TGTGCCAGCAGCGTAGTAGGGGAGGGGGAGCAGTTCTTC. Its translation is CASSVVGEGEQFF.

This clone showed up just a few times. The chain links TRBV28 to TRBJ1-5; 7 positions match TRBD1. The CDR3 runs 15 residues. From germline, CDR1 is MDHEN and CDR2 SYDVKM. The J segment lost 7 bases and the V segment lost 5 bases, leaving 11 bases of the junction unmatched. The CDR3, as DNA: TGTGCCAGCAGTATAACCCAGGGGGGCGGCCAGCCCCAGCATTTT. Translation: CASSITQGGGQPQHF.

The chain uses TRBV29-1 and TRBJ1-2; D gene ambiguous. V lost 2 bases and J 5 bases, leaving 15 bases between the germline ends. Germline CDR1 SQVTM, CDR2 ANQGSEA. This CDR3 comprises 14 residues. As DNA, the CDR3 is TGCAGCGTTGAAAGTACGGTCAGGATTTATGGCTACACCTTC. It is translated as CSVESTVRIYGYTF. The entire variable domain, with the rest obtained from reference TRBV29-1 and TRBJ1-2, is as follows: SAVISQKPSRDICQRGTSLTIQCQVDSQVTMMFWYRQQPGQSLTLIATANQGSEATYESGFVIDKFPISRPNLTFSTLTVSNMSPEDSSIYLCSVESTVRIYGYTFGSGTRLTVV.